What follows are 30 T cell receptor beta chains derived from one specimen sequenced in a study of blood T cell repertoires in COVID-19 (dated by TCRdb to 2018 to 2020). The library was built by means of the immunoSEQ multiplex PCR assay. TCRdb holds this immuneACCESS table with in-frame rearrangements only. Some clones are missing; in checked studies, unresolved V genes explain under half, and the rest has no known cause. The sample data list some 70,000 clones, and around 89% of these were observed just once. Approximately 2.7% of the sample comes from the top ten. Sequencing was done on a sample of peripheral blood. The receptors originated from a man aged 45-65 years with acute or convalescent COVID-19.

The chain recombines TRBV16 with TRBJ2-1; TRBD1 matches at 8 bases. The V segment lost 0 bases and the J segment 5 bases; nucleotides outside the gene matches: 6. CDR3 size: 16 residues. The germline V gene has CDR1 KGHSY and CDR2 FQNENV. The CDR3 bases are TGTGCCAGCAGCCAATCCCGGGACAGGATTAACAATGAGCAGTTCTTC. It codes for CASSQSRDRINNEQFF.

The chain links TRBV10-2 to TRBJ2-5; TRBD2 matches 12 bases. J lost 6 bases, V lost 3 bases, and 11 bases had no gene match. This CDR3 region has 17 residues. Germline V gene data show CDR1 as WSHSY and CDR2 as SAAADI. CDR3 loop: CASSEFLAGGGIKTQYF. DNA of the CDR3: TGCGCCAGCAGTGAATTTCTAGCGGGAGGGGGGATAAAGACCCAGTACTTC.

This chain joins TRBV4-3 and TRBJ2-7; 8 bases are shared with TRBD1. Germline CDR1 LGHNA, CDR2 YSLEER. The ends lost 3 bases at V and 1 base at J; junction bases unmatched: 8. This CDR3 region has 16 residues. CDR3 region: CASSHGATGESYEQYF. CDR3 nucleotide sequence: TGCGCCAGCAGCCACGGTGCGACAGGGGAGTCCTACGAGCAGTACTTC.

This chain connects TRBV28 to TRBJ2-7, with 8 bases identical to TRBD1. V shed 3 bases and J 9 bases; nucleotides not matched to a gene: 10. The CDR3 is 14 residues long. Looked up from germline, CDR1 is MDHEN and CDR2 is SYDVKM. DNA of the CDR3: TGTGCCAGCAGTTTCGACGACAGGGGAGGAAGGCAGTACGTC. Encoded protein: CASSFDDRGGRQYV.

This rearrangement joins TRBV6-2 or TRBV6-3 to TRBJ2-2; D possibly corresponds to TRBD2 (5 bases). CDR3 length: 14 residues. Between the trimmed V and J ends, which lost 2 bases and 5 bases, there was a span of 9 bases. Germline V CDR1 and CDR2: MNHEY, SVGEGT. Written as DNA, the CDR3 is TGTGCCAGCAGTTACGACGGAGGAACCGGGGAGCTGTTTTTT. Encoded protein: CASSYDGGTGELFF.

The chain uses TRBV7-9 and TRBJ2-1; TRBD2 agrees at 8 bases. Losses at the gene ends were 5 bases for V and 0 bases for J; bases not matched to a gene: 3. From germline, CDR1 is SEHNR and CDR2 FQNEAQ (reference sequence). CDR3 length: 15 amino acids. The CDR3, as DNA: TGTGCCAGCAGCCAGAGCGGGAGCTCCTACAATGAGCAGTTCTTC. Translation: CASSQSGSSYNEQFF.

The chain carries TRBV12-3 or TRBV12-4 and TRBJ1-5; perhaps TRBD1 as D (6 bases). The germline V and J ends were trimmed by 3 bases and 4 bases, with 7 bases remaining between them. This CDR3 spans 13 amino acids. In DNA, the CDR3 is TGTGCCAGCAGTTTCGACAGGAATCAGCCCCAGCATTTT. Encoded protein: CASSFDRNQPQHF.

The DNA of the CDR3 is TGTGCCAGCTCACCACCGTTTCAGGGTTTGGCTTCACCCCTCCACTTT. The encoded protein is CASSPPFQGLASPLHF. This sequence joins TRBV18 and TRBJ1-6; D is possibly TRBD1 (5 bases). Germline V gene lookup returns CDR1 KGHSH and CDR2 LQKENI. The ends were cut back, 0 bases at V and 9 bases at J, with 15 bases in the middle. The length of the CDR3 is 16 residues.

The chain employs TRBV7-2 and TRBJ2-1, with 7 positions matching TRBD1. Germline CDR1 is SGHTA and CDR2 is FQGNSA. V lost 2 bases and J lost 4; bases outside the gene matches: 11. CDR3 length: 17 amino acids. DNA of the CDR3: TGTGCCAGCAGCTTACATCCGGGACAGAGAACTTACAATGAGCAGTTCTTC. Translation gives CASSLHPGQRTYNEQFF.

The chain employs TRBV28 and TRBJ1-2; TRBD1 might be the D (6 bases). The CDR3 covers 13 residues. The germline V and J ends were trimmed by 5 bases and 8 bases, with 15 bases remaining between them. CDR1 and CDR2 from the germline V gene are MDHEN and SYDVKM. The CDR3 DNA is TGTGCCAGCAGTCTCACCGCAGGGGAGGGCTACACCTTC. Its protein is CASSLTAGEGYTF.

The V call is TRBV19, the J call TRBJ2-2; 14 nucleotides align to TRBD2. Germline V gene lookup returns CDR1 LNHDA and CDR2 SQIVND (reference sequence). The CDR3 totals 19 residues. V dropped 5 bases and J dropped 0; count of bases not matched to a gene: 8. The CDR3 reads CASSVGLAGDWTNTGELFF. The CDR3 DNA reads TGTGCCAGTAGTGTGGGACTAGCGGGAGACTGGACGAACACCGGGGAGCTGTTTTTT.

This sequence joins TRBV6-1 and TRBJ2-3; tentatively, D is TRBD2 (6 bases). The CDR3 consists of 23 residues. V shed 2 bases and J shed 3 bases, with 36 bases lying between them. CDR1 MNHNS and CDR2 SASEGT come from the germline V gene. CDR3 loop: CASSETSYGGFDYTGWVTDTQYF. The DNA of the CDR3 is TGTGCCAGCAGTGAAACCTCATACGGGGGTTTTGACTATACCGGGTGGGTAACAGATACGCAGTATTTT.

The rearrangement joins TRBV6-1 to TRBJ2-7; 10 bases align to TRBD2. The CDR3 runs 19 residues. CDR1 is MNHNS and CDR2 is SASEGT in the germline V gene. V shed 0 bases, J shed 3 bases, and the junction held 14 bases outside the gene matches. The CDR3 is CASSEASGRLAGDYYEQYV. The CDR3 DNA reads TGTGCCAGCAGTGAAGCGTCCGGAAGGCTAGCGGGAGACTACTACGAGCAGTACGTC.

The chain carries TRBV6-2 or TRBV6-3 and TRBJ2-1; maybe TRBD1 (7 bases). Germline CDR1 is MNHEY and CDR2 is SVGEGT. CDR3 length: 17 residues. V lost 5 bases to trimming and J lost 4 bases, with 21 bases between them. CDR3 in DNA: TGTGCCAGCAGTAGCCAGGGGGTGGTAGCGGATTACAATGAGCAGTTCTTC. It specifies CASSSQGVVADYNEQFF.

The V and J genes are TRBV6-6 and TRBJ2-3, with 9 positions matching TRBD1. The CDR3 consists of 15 residues. V lost 7 bases to trimming and J lost 3 bases; unmatched junction nucleotides: 8. Per germline, CDR1 MNHNY and CDR2 SVGAGI (reference sequence). CDR3 sequence (DNA): TGTGCCAGCACTTATGGGGGACAGGGAACAGATACGCAGTATTTT. The encoded protein is CASTYGGQGTDTQYF.

This clone showed up just once. The chain couples TRBV6-2 or TRBV6-3 to TRBJ2-2; 11 bases match TRBD2. CDR3 length: 18 residues. V dropped 5 bases and J dropped 1; count of bases not matched to a gene: 9. Germline V gives CDR1 MNHEY, CDR2 SVGEGT. CDR3 in amino acids: CASSRPGTSGMNTGELFF. The CDR3 nucleotides read TGTGCCAGCAGTCGTCCCGGGACTAGCGGAATGAACACCGGGGAGCTGTTTTTT.

This chain connects TRBV10-3 to TRBJ2-3, with 8 nucleotides matching TRBD2. The trim removed 7 bases at V and 5 bases at J, leaving 8 bases unmatched. In germline, CDR1 is ENHRY, CDR2 SYGVKD. The CDR3 covers 14 residues. CDR3 amino acids: CAINREGPGDTQYF. The CDR3 region has the DNA TGTGCCATCAATCGGGAGGGCCCTGGAGATACGCAGTATTTT.

This chain uses TRBV11-2 with TRBJ2-2; the D gene is possibly TRBD1 (6 bases). This CDR3 spans 18 amino acids. The germline CDR1 and CDR2 sequences are SGHAT and FQNNGV. V was trimmed by 5 bases and J by 0 bases, leaving 19 bases between them. For the CDR3, the DNA is TGTGCCAGCAGCCCGAACCACCGGACAGAGACGAACACCGGGGAGCTGTTTTTT. Its translation is CASSPNHRTETNTGELFF.

This sequence joins TRBV4-3 and TRBJ2-1, with TRBD2 identical over 10 bases. The CDR3 runs to 18 residues. Germline CDR1 reads LGHNA; CDR2 reads YSLEER. Germline trimming cut 0 bases from V and 6 bases from J; bases unmatched to any gene: 11. The CDR3 loop is CASSQEAPLLAGINEQFF. CDR3 nucleotides: TGCGCCAGCAGCCAAGAAGCCCCCTTACTAGCGGGGATCAATGAGCAGTTCTTC.

The J gene is TRBJ2-7, the V gene TRBV21-1; TRBD2 is the table's D call and was not checked against the DNA. TRBV21-1 is reported as a pseudogene. There are 18 residues in the CDR3. CDR3: CASSKVYCPSAGRYEQYV. The CDR3 DNA sequence: TGTGCCAGCAGCAAAGTTTATTGTCCCTCGGCCGGGAGGTACGAGCAGTACGTC.

This clone occurred once. The chain is built from TRBV4-1 and TRBJ1-6; D is ambiguous. Trimming shortened V by 0 bases and J by 8 bases, and 5 bases separated the two germline ends. Germline-derived CDR1 and CDR2 are MGHRA and YSYEKL. The CDR3 contains 13 residues. CDR3 nucleotide sequence: TGCGCCAGCAGCCAAGATCTCTATTCACCCCTCCACTTT. Amino acid sequence: CASSQDLYSPLHF.

This chain connects TRBV27 to TRBJ1-5; tentatively, D is TRBD1 (5 bases). The length of the CDR3 is 13 residues. V lost 5 bases to trimming and J lost 5 bases, with 10 bases between them. From germline, CDR1 is MNHEY and CDR2 SMNVEV (reference sequence). The CDR3 coding sequence is TGTGCCAGCAGTCACGACAGTTATCAGCCCCAGCATTTT. Its protein product is CASSHDSYQPQHF.

V is TRBV3-1 (or the pseudogene TRBV3-2) and J is TRBJ1-4; D gene ambiguous. This CDR3 is 16 amino acids long. Trimming cost V 1 base and J 8 bases, with 17 bases left between them. Germline V gene sequence: CDR1 LGHDT, CDR2 YNNKEL (reference sequence). The CDR3: CASSQGSGSSGEKLFF. The CDR3 region has the DNA TGTGCCAGCAGCCAAGGTTCAGGCTCATCGGGGGAAAAACTGTTTTTT.

V is TRBV7-2 and J is TRBJ1-4, with D possibly being TRBD1 (5 bases). The germline CDR1 and CDR2 sequences are SGHTA and FQGNSA. The V and J ends lost 5 bases and 8 bases respectively, with 12 bases between them. This CDR3 has 13 residues. DNA of the CDR3: TGTGCCAGCAGCCGCCAGGGTGGAGAAAAACTGTTTTTT. Its translation is CASSRQGGEKLFF. Filled out from reference TRBV7-2 and TRBJ1-4, the complete variable domain reads GAGVSQSPSNKVTEKGKDVELRCDPISGHTALYWYRQSLGQGLEFLIYFQGNSAPDKSGLPSDRFSAERTGGSVSTLTIQRTQQEDSAVYLCASSRQGGEKLFFGSGTQLSVL.

This rearrangement joins TRBV6-2 or TRBV6-3 to TRBJ2-3; possibly TRBD2 for D (5 bases). The CDR3 covers 14 residues. Trimming shortened V by 0 bases and J by 8 bases, and 12 bases separated the two germline ends. Germline V gene data show CDR1 as MNHEY and CDR2 as SVGEGT. CDR3 nucleotides: TGTGCCAGCAGTTACTCGAGGGTTATCGTTACGCAGTATTTT. Amino acids: CASSYSRVIVTQYF.

In its sample, this clone was seen once. The chain uses TRBV28 and TRBJ1-4; D uncertain. Germline V gene lookup returns CDR1 MDHEN and CDR2 SYDVKM. The CDR3 runs to 16 residues. V was cut by 1 base and J by 0 bases, with 9 bases left in between. CDR3 in DNA: TGTGCCAGCAGTTTATCCCCAGAAGCAACTAATGAAAAACTGTTTTTT. It translates to CASSLSPEATNEKLFF.

The rearrangement links TRBV28 to TRBJ1-2; TRBD1 matches at 9 bases. Germline V gene sequence: CDR1 MDHEN, CDR2 SYDVKM. This CDR3 spans 15 amino acids. With V trimmed by 5 bases and J by 4 bases, 8 bases remained unmatched. CDR3: CASSTDRGETYGYTF. As DNA, the CDR3 is TGTGCCAGCAGTACGGACAGGGGCGAGACCTATGGCTACACCTTC.

The V and J genes are TRBV19 and TRBJ1-5; D not certain. V lost 11 bases and J 0 bases, leaving 17 bases between the germline ends. CDR3 size: 15 residues. Germline V CDR1 and CDR2: LNHDA, SQIVND (reference sequence). DNA of the CDR3: TGTGCCTCCCACAAAAGCGGTTATAGCAATCAGCCCCAGCATTTT. Residues: CASHKSGYSNQPQHF. Using reference TRBV19 and TRBJ1-5 for the parts outside the CDR3, the full variable domain is DGGITQSPKYLFRKEGQNVTLSCEQNLNHDAMYWYRQDPGQGLRLIYYSQIVNDFQKGDIAEGYSVSREKKESFPLTVTSAQKNPTAFYLCASHKSGYSNQPQHFGDGTRLSIL.

The chain uses TRBV19 and TRBJ1-1, with D perhaps TRBD1 (6 bases). In germline, CDR1 is LNHDA, CDR2 SQIVND (reference sequence). Trimming stripped 4 bases from V and 0 bases from J, with 9 bases between. The CDR3 sequence is 14 residues long. CDR3: CASSTGQLNTEAFF. For the CDR3, the DNA is TGTGCCAGTAGTACCGGACAGCTGAACACTGAAGCTTTCTTT.

The chain recombines TRBV30 with TRBJ1-4; D uncertain. The CDR3 is made up of 12 amino acids. Trimming removed 5 bases from V and 5 bases from J, with 9 bases in between. Germline V lookup: CDR1 GTSNPN, CDR2 SVGIG (reference sequence). CDR3 bases: TGTGCCTGGCAGGCAGGAAATGAAAAACTGTTTTTT. It is translated as CAWQAGNEKLFF.